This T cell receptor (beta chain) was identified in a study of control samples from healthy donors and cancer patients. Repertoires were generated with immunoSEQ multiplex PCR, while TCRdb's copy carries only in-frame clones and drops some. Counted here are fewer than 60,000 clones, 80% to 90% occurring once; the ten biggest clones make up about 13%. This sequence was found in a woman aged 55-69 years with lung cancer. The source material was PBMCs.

The CDR3 loop is CASSQGLDTEAFF. As DNA, the CDR3 is TGTGCCAGCAGTCAGGGGTTGGACACTGAAGCTTTCTTT. This chain connects TRBV14 to TRBJ1-1; possibly TRBD1 for D (6 bases). The CDR3 has 13 residues. Trimming stripped 6 bases from V and 3 bases from J, with 11 bases between. Germline V CDR1 and CDR2: SGHDN, FVKESK.